This TCR beta chain was captured in a study of blood T cell repertoires in COVID-19. CDR1 is LGHDT, CDR2 YNNKEL, per germline (reference sequence). CDR3 length: 12 amino acids. The V end was cut by 2 bases, the J end by 7 bases, with 6 bases between. The assay was immunoSEQ multiplex PCR, and TCRdb's table has in-frame clones only and misses some. The table records about 45,000 clones, around 92% of them present only once. Sequencing used peripheral blood. The clonotype was recovered from a human donor in a cohort sampled during active COVID-19. The chain carries TRBV3-1 (or the pseudogene TRBV3-2) and TRBJ2-1; D is unclear. The CDR3 sequence: CASSQTRNEQFF. CDR3 bases: TGTGCCAGCAGCCAAACGCGGAATGAGCAGTTCTTC.